A single T cell receptor beta chain is shown here with its context. As yet, its antigen is unknown. TCRdb's table, derived via immunoSEQ multiplex PCR, lists solely in-frame clones and lacks some. The repertoire has about 130,000 clones, 85% to 95% of them found once; the top ten carry about 0.18%. These data belong to a study of graft-versus-host responses after intestinal transplantation. Regarding the study as a whole: Early HvG declines after transplant were associated with peak circulating GvH clone levels.

This receptor was identified in a human donor who received an intestinal transplant. Specimen: unstimulated CD4+ T cells sorted from spleen or lymph node cells, collected before intestinal transplant.

The CDR3 loop is CASSLSVGGVYNEQFF. For the CDR3, the DNA is TGTGCCAGCAGTCTATCCGTTGGAGGGGTCTACAATGAGCAGTTCTTC. This chain uses TRBV28 with TRBJ2-1; possibly TRBD2 for D (6 bases). The CDR3 is 16 residues long. Germline V gene data show CDR1 as MDHEN and CDR2 as SYDVKM. V was trimmed by 5 bases and J by 3 bases, leaving 17 bases between them.